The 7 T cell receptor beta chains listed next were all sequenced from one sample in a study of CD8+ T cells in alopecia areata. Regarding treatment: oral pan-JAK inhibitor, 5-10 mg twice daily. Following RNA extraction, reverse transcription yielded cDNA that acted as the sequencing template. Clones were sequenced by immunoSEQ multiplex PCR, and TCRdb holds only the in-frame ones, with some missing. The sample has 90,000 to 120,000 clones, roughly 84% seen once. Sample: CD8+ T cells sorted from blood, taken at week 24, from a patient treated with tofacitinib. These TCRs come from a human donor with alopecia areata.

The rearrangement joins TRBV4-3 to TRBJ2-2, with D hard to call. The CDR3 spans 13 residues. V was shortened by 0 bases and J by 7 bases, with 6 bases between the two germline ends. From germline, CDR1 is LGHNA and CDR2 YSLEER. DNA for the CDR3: TGCGCCAGCAGCCAAGATGGGCGCGGGGAGCTGTTTTTT. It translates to CASSQDGRGELFF.

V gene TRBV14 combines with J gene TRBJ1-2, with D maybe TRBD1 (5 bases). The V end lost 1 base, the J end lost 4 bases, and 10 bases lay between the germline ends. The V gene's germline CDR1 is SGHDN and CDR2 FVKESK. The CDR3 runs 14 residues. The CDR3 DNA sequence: TGTGCCAGCAGCCAAGGGAGGGGAGGCTATGGCTACACCTTC. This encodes CASSQGRGGYGYTF. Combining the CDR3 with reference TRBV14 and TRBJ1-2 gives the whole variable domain EAGVTQFPSHSVIEKGQTVTLRCDPISGHDNLYWYRRVMGKEIKFLLHFVKESKQDESGMPNNRFLAERTGGTYSTLKVQPAELEDSGVYFCASSQGRGGYGYTFGSGTRLTVV.

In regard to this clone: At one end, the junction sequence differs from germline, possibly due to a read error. The DNA for the CDR3 is TGTGCTAGCAGCTCCGCGGAGGGGGATAGCACAGATACGCAGTATTTT. Its protein product is CASSSAEGDSTDTQYF. The chain recombines TRBV7-7 with TRBJ2-3; D may match TRBD1 or TRBD2 (6 bases each). This CDR3 is 16 amino acids long. Germline CDR1 and CDR2: SSHAT and FNYEAQ (reference sequence).

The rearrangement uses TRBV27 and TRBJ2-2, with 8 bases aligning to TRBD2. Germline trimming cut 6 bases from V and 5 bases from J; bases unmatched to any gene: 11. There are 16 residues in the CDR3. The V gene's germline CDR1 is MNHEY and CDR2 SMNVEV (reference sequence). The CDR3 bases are TGTGCCAGCAGCACGACGGGGGGGCGATTTACCGGGGAGCTGTTTTTT. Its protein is CASSTTGGRFTGELFF.

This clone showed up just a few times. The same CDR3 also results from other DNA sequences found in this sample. The CDR3 DNA reads as TGTGCCAGCAGCTTAGGGGGTGAGCCCCAGCATTTT. This translates into CASSLGGEPQHF. V and J are TRBV7-9 and TRBJ1-5; D gene unclear. The V gene lost 1 base and the J gene lost 8 bases, with 6 bases spanning the gap. Germline V gives CDR1 SEHNR, CDR2 FQNEAQ (reference sequence). The CDR3 spans 12 residues. The whole variable domain, remainder taken from reference TRBV7-9 and TRBJ1-5, is DTGVSQNPRHKITKRGQNVTFRCDPISEHNRLYWYRQTLGQGPEFLTYFQNEAQLEKSRLLSDRFSAERPKGSFSTLEIQRTEQGDSAMYLCASSLGGEPQHFGDGTRLSIL.

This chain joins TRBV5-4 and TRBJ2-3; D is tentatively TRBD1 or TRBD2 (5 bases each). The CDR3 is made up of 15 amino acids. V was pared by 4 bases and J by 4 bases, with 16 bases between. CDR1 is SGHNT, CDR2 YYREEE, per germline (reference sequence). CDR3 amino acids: CASSRGTLGADTQYF. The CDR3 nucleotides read TGTGCCAGCAGCAGAGGGACCCTGGGTGCAGATACGCAGTATTTT.

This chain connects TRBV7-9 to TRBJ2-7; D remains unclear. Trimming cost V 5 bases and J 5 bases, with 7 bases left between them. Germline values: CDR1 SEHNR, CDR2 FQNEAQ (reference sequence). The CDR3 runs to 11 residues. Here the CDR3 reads CASSPGHEQYF. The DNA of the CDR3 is TGTGCCAGCAGCCCCGGGCACGAGCAGTACTTC.